A single sample gave rise to the 18 T cell receptor beta chains below, sequenced in a study of T cells in narcolepsy. Profiling relied on immunoSEQ multiplex PCR, and the TCRdb table lists in-frame clones only, not all of them. The repertoire has about 33,000 clones, 90% of them found once; the top ten carry roughly 1.2%. Sample: CD45RA- memory CD4+ T cells from PBMCs. These receptors all come from a human donor with narcolepsy.

The genes are TRBV18 and TRBJ1-3; D is unclear. The CDR3 has 14 amino acids. Germline V gene lookup returns CDR1 KGHSH and CDR2 LQKENI. The germline V and J ends were trimmed by 3 bases and 0 bases, with 6 bases remaining between them. CDR3 protein: CASSPPGSGNTIYF. CDR3 coding DNA: TGTGCCAGCTCACCCCCTGGCTCTGGAAACACCATATATTTT.

The chain carries TRBV10-1 and TRBJ2-7; 11 positions match TRBD2. The CDR3 length is 15 residues. Germline CDR1 is WNHNN and CDR2 is SYGVQD (reference sequence). Trimming at V came to 0 bases and at J to 4 bases, leaving 2 bases not matched to a gene. CDR3 loop: CASSESTSGRYEQYF. CDR3 in DNA: TGCGCCAGCAGTGAGTCCACTAGCGGGAGATACGAGCAGTACTTC.

The rearrangement uses TRBV4-3 and TRBJ2-7, with no clear D. The CDR3 loop spans 14 amino acids. CDR1 is LGHNA and CDR2 is YSLEER in the germline V gene. V lost 1 base and J lost 2, with 9 bases in between. The CDR3 DNA sequence: TGCGCCAGCAGCCAAGCTCAGAGAACCTACGAGCAGTACTTC. It translates to CASSQAQRTYEQYF.

The CDR3 protein is CASSVAAGELFF. In DNA form, the CDR3 reads TGTGCCAGCAGCGTAGCGGCGGGGGAGCTGTTTTTT. The chain links TRBV9 to TRBJ2-2; no definite D call. V lost 0 bases and J lost 8, with 5 bases in between. Per the germline V gene, CDR1 is SGDLS and CDR2 is YYNGEE. The CDR3 covers 12 residues.

About this clone itself: At one end the junction does not follow the germline gene, possibly because of a read error. The V gene is TRBV7-9, the J gene TRBJ1-5, with 7 nucleotides matching TRBD1. The germline V gene encodes CDR1 SEHNR and CDR2 FQNEAQ (reference sequence). There are 15 residues in the CDR3. CDR3 loop: CTSSLGDRGNQPQHF. For the CDR3, the DNA is TGTACCAGCAGCTTAGGCGACAGGGGCAATCAGCCCCAGCATTTT.

The chain carries TRBV10-3 and TRBJ2-5, with 9 positions matching TRBD1. The CDR3 spans 15 residues. J lost 2 bases, V lost 6 bases, and 7 bases had no gene match. Germline-derived CDR1 and CDR2 are ENHRY and SYGVKD. In DNA, the CDR3 is TGTGCCATCAGAAAGGACAGGGGTGGGCAAGAGACCCAGTACTTC. Translated: CAIRKDRGGQETQYF.

As to this clone: Relative to the germline gene, one junction end is altered; a read error may explain this. The V call is TRBV19, the J call TRBJ2-3; D gene unclear. From germline, CDR1 is LNHDA and CDR2 SQIVND (reference sequence). CDR3 length equals 11 residues. Written as DNA, the CDR3 is TGTGCCAGTAGTCTAGATAGGACGCAGTATTTT. Amino acids: CASSLDRTQYF.

The rearrangement links TRBV19 to TRBJ2-7, with a weak D call TRBD1 (6 bases). The germline CDR1 and CDR2 sequences are LNHDA and SQIVND (reference sequence). This CDR3 contains 13 residues. V was pared by 4 bases and J by 2 bases, with 9 bases between. In DNA form, the CDR3 reads TGTGCCAGTAGTAGCCCAGGGGCCTACGAGCAGTACTTC. Its translation is CASSSPGAYEQYF.

The rearrangement links TRBV7-8 to TRBJ1-5; TRBD1 aligns across 7 bases. The CDR3 runs to 15 residues. The trim removed 5 bases at V and 1 base at J, leaving 5 bases unmatched. CDR1 SGHVS and CDR2 FQNEAQ come from the germline V gene. DNA for the CDR3: TGTGCCAGCAGCCTGACAGGGTCAAGCAATCAGCCCCAGCATTTT. This translates into CASSLTGSSNQPQHF.

The V call is TRBV5-1, the J call TRBJ2-7, with D perhaps matching TRBD1 or TRBD2 (5 bases each). Between the trimmed V and J ends, which lost 3 bases and 5 bases, there was a span of 15 bases. The CDR3 has 14 residues. Germline V gene lookup returns CDR1 SGHRS and CDR2 YFSETQ. CDR3 sequence: CASSSGPADHEQYF. CDR3 nucleotides: TGCGCCAGCAGCTCGGGACCCGCGGACCACGAGCAGTACTTC.

V gene TRBV5-5 combines with J gene TRBJ2-3; 7 bases line up with TRBD2. Germline V CDR1 and CDR2: SGHKS, YYEKEE (reference sequence). The CDR3 loop spans 13 amino acids. After removal of 1 base from V and 6 bases from J, the junction contained 2 bases not matched to a gene. DNA for the CDR3: TGTGCCAGCAGCTTGCGGGGGGAGGATACGCAGTATTTT. Its translation: CASSLRGEDTQYF. Drawing the rest from reference TRBV5-5 and TRBJ2-3, the complete variable domain is DAGVTQSPTHLIKTRGQQVTLRCSPISGHKSVSWYQQVLGQGPQFIFQYYEKEERGRGNFPDRFSARQFPNYSSELNVNALLLGDSALYLCASSLRGEDTQYFGPGTRLTVL.

This chain joins TRBV4-2 and TRBJ2-2; D might be TRBD2 (6 bases). There are 14 residues in the CDR3. Germline CDR1 is LGHNA and CDR2 is YNFKEQ. Trimming removed 4 bases at V and 6 bases at J, with 12 bases between. For the CDR3, the DNA is TGTGCCAGCAGCCCCAAGGGAGGTGCCGGGGAGCTGTTTTTT. Protein sequence: CASSPKGGAGELFF.

This CDR3 reads CASSGTGQETQYF. In DNA form, the CDR3 reads TGTGCCAGTAGTGGAACAGGTCAGGAGACCCAGTACTTC. V is TRBV19 and J is TRBJ2-5; weak D call: TRBD1 (5 bases). Trimming took off 5 bases at V and 5 bases at J, with 12 bases between the two ends. Germline V CDR1 and CDR2: LNHDA, SQIVND (reference sequence). This CDR3 has 13 amino acids.

The gene calls are TRBV29-1 and TRBJ1-4; D may be TRBD1 (5 bases). CDR1 is SQVTM and CDR2 is ANQGSEA in the germline V gene. The CDR3 extends over 12 amino acids. Trimming left V 4 bases short and J 8 bases short, with 11 bases between. The chain's CDR3 is CSVGWAGEKLFF. In DNA form, the CDR3 reads TGCAGCGTTGGGTGGGCAGGGGAAAAACTGTTTTTT.

The CDR3 DNA reads TGCAGCGTTTCCGAGGGAGGGGGCGATGGCTACACCTTC. It specifies CSVSEGGGDGYTF. The V call is TRBV29-1, the J call TRBJ1-2; 7 bases line up with TRBD1. Germline values: CDR1 SQVTM, CDR2 ANQGSEA. Unmatched junction bases numbered 9, after V lost 5 bases and J lost 6 bases. This CDR3 spans 13 amino acids.

To note about this clone: Mismatch with germline at one junction end may stem from a read error. This chain connects TRBV2 to TRBJ2-3; tentatively, D is TRBD2 (5 bases). Germline V lookup: CDR1 SNHLY, CDR2 FYNNEI. The CDR3 covers 10 residues. In nucleotides, the CDR3 is TGTGCCAGCAGTGGGAGGACTTTCTGGTTT. Residues: CASSGRTFWF.

This sequence joins TRBV2 and TRBJ2-1; D possibly uses TRBD1 or TRBD2 (6 bases each). CDR1 is SNHLY, CDR2 FYNNEI, per germline. Between the trimmed V and J ends, which lost 3 bases and 6 bases, there was a span of 15 bases. This CDR3 has 15 amino acids. The chain's CDR3 is CASSETDSGFNEQFF. In DNA form, the CDR3 reads TGTGCCAGCAGTGAGACGGACAGCGGGTTCAATGAGCAGTTCTTC.

The chain couples TRBV4-2 to TRBJ1-1; D is unresolved. The CDR3 runs to 15 residues. Per germline, CDR1 LGHNA and CDR2 YNFKEQ. Trimming cost V 1 base and J 4 bases, with 13 bases left between them. CDR3 sequence reads: CASSQGFGGGTEAFF. CDR3 DNA: TGTGCCAGCAGCCAAGGGTTCGGCGGCGGCACTGAAGCTTTCTTT.